This T cell receptor beta chain was recorded in a study of T cell repertoires in cytomegalovirus infection. Whole-study context: CMV epitopes in the study were HLA-C-restricted (recently identified) and HLA-B-restricted (well studied).

CDR1 and CDR2 (germline): SNHLY, FYNNEI. V lost 10 bases to trimming and J lost 2 bases, with 15 bases between them. This CDR3 is 13 amino acids long. As regards this clonotype: Its target is unknown.

TCRdb recomputed calls from the reads with MiXCR, one row per CDR3 protein. Of 40,000 to 55,000 distinct CDR3 sequences in the sample, around 18% were seen once. The TCR originated in a human donor in good health (CMV status not recorded). Some clones in this sample may be carry-over from other donors' samples. Sequencing was performed on CD8+ T cells from cultured PBMCs, taken from culture after CMV antigen stimulation. V and J are TRBV2 and TRBJ2-7; no clear D. The CDR3 nucleotides are TGTGCCACCATACTCGACATTACCTACGAGCAGTACTTC. Translating it yields CATILDITYEQYF. The full variable domain, with the rest looked up from reference TRBV2 and TRBJ2-7, is EPEVTQTPSHQVTQMGQEVILRCVPISNHLYFYWYRQILGQKVEFLVSFYNNEISEKSEIFDDQFSVERPDGSNFTLKIRSTKLEDSAMYFCATILDITYEQYFGPGTRLTVT.